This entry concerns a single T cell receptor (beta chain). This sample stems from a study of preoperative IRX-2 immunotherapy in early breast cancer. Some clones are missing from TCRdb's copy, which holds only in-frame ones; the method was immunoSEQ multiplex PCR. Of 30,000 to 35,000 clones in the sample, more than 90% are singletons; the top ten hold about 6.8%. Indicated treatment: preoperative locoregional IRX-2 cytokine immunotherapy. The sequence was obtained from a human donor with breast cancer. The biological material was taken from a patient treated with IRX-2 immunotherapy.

CDR3 sequence: CASSSGGASSYNEQFF. For the CDR3, the DNA is TGTGCCAGCAGCTCAGGAGGGGCGAGCTCCTACAATGAGCAGTTCTTC. This sequence joins TRBV7-6 and TRBJ2-1, with TRBD2 as a possible D gene (6 bases). The germline gives CDR1 SGHVS, CDR2 FNYEAQ. The ends were cut back, 4 bases at V and 0 bases at J, with 13 bases in the middle. CDR3 size: 16 residues.